These 19 T cell receptor beta chains originate from one sample sequenced in a study of OX40 agonist ivuxolimab in advanced cancers. Method: immunoSEQ multiplex PCR; TCRdb's copy keeps in-frame clones and lacks some. The table lists 77,000 or so clones, 75% to 90% of them singletons. This sample comprised CD4+ or CD8+ T cells sorted from blood, obtained in a trial of the OX40 agonist ivuxolimab. Every receptor here comes from an adult with an advanced solid tumor such as melanoma, head and neck, liver or kidney cancer.

The chain links TRBV19 to TRBJ1-5; D possibly corresponds to TRBD1 (5 bases). The CDR3 consists of 14 residues. V shed 3 bases and J shed 7 bases, with 13 bases lying between them. Germline V gene lookup returns CDR1 LNHDA and CDR2 SQIVND (reference sequence). CDR3: CASSIPRDGQPQHF. The DNA for the CDR3 is TGTGCCAGTAGTATCCCCAGGGACGGGCAGCCCCAGCATTTT.

This clone was counted a single time. The rearrangement joins TRBV27 to TRBJ1-6, with 8 bases identical to TRBD1. V trimming: 3 bases; J trimming: 0 bases; junction bases outside the gene matches: 7. The germline CDR1 and CDR2 sequences are MNHEY and SMNVEV (reference sequence). CDR3 size: 18 residues. As DNA, the CDR3 is TGTGCCAGCAGTTTCCGACAGGGGAGGGGCTCCTATAATTCACCCCTCCACTTT. Translation gives CASSFRQGRGSYNSPLHF.

The genes are TRBV4-1 and TRBJ2-7; D might be TRBD1 (5 bases). V lost 1 base and J 4 bases, leaving 14 bases between the germline ends. Germline values: CDR1 MGHRA, CDR2 YSYEKL. The CDR3 totals 15 residues. The CDR3 sequence: CASSQAPQGPYEQYF. In DNA form, the CDR3 reads TGCGCCAGCAGCCAAGCTCCCCAGGGCCCGTACGAGCAGTACTTC.

In the case of this clone: Given a much more abundant clone one base away, this may be a read error. This chain links TRBV7-2 with TRBJ2-3; unclear D gene. The V end was cut by 4 bases, the J end by 4 bases, with 3 bases between. The germline V gene encodes CDR1 SGHTA and CDR2 FQGNSA. This CDR3 contains 11 residues. CDR3 region: CASSSPDTQYF. Here the CDR3 DNA reads TGTGCCAGCAGCTCCCCAGATACGCAGTATTTT. The full variable domain, with the rest looked up from reference TRBV7-2 and TRBJ2-3, is GAGVSQSPSNKVTEKGKDVELRCDPISGHTALYWYRQSLGQGLEFLIYFQGNSAPDKSGLPSDRFSAERTGGSVSTLTIQRTQQEDSAVYLCASSSPDTQYFGPGTRLTVL.

The count of this clone is one. The chain recombines TRBV5-1 with TRBJ1-5; tentatively, D is TRBD1 (6 bases). V lost 2 bases and J 2 bases, leaving 11 bases between the germline ends. The CDR3 covers 15 residues. CDR1 is SGHRS and CDR2 is YFSETQ in the germline V gene. As DNA, the CDR3 is TGCGCCAGCAGCTTCGGACAGCCTGGCAATCAGCCCCAGCATTTT. This sequence encodes CASSFGQPGNQPQHF.

V is TRBV5-4 and J is TRBJ2-1; D is ambiguous. Trimming shortened V by 3 bases and J by 10 bases, and 14 bases separated the two germline ends. This CDR3 is 13 amino acids long. CDR1 and CDR2 from the germline V gene are SGHNT and YYREEE (reference sequence). The CDR3 sequence is CASSSTNSGEQFF. The CDR3 DNA is TGTGCCAGCAGCTCTACAAATTCTGGGGAGCAGTTCTTC.

This clone was seen only a few times. The chain couples TRBV18 to TRBJ1-2; no firm D call. Trimming took off 2 bases at V and 2 bases at J, with 6 bases between the two ends. Germline V gene data show CDR1 as KGHSH and CDR2 as LQKENI. This CDR3 contains 13 residues. Here the CDR3 DNA reads TGTGCCAGCTCACCAGACGGAAACTATGGCTACACCTTC. Translating it yields CASSPDGNYGYTF.

The chain couples TRBV19 to TRBJ1-1, with D perhaps matching TRBD1 (6 bases). The CDR3 is made up of 14 amino acids. The ends were cut back, 5 bases at V and 1 base at J, with 11 bases in the middle. Germline V gene data show CDR1 as LNHDA and CDR2 as SQIVND (reference sequence). The CDR3 here is CASSVGQSNTEAFF. The CDR3 DNA reads TGTGCCAGTAGTGTGGGACAATCGAACACTGAAGCTTTCTTT.

The genes are TRBV5-1 and TRBJ2-1; possible D gene TRBD1, 6 bases. Germline values: CDR1 SGHRS, CDR2 YFSETQ. This CDR3 is built from 15 residues. The V and J ends lost 2 bases and 0 bases respectively, with 9 bases between them. The CDR3 here is CASSFRTDSYNEQFF. The CDR3 bases are TGCGCCAGCAGCTTCCGGACAGACTCCTACAATGAGCAGTTCTTC.

The gene calls are TRBV7-9 and TRBJ1-5; no clear D. The V and J ends lost 3 bases and 4 bases respectively, with 10 bases between them. Germline CDR1 and CDR2: SEHNR and FQNEAQ (reference sequence). CDR3 length: 14 amino acids. The CDR3 spells CASSFARENQPQHF. CDR3 sequence (DNA): TGTGCCAGCAGCTTTGCGAGGGAGAATCAGCCCCAGCATTTT. Complete variable domain (other parts from reference TRBV7-9 and TRBJ1-5): DTGVSQNPRHKITKRGQNVTFRCDPISEHNRLYWYRQTLGQGPEFLTYFQNEAQLEKSRLLSDRFSAERPKGSFSTLEIQRTEQGDSAMYLCASSFARENQPQHFGDGTRLSIL.

The chain uses TRBV6-1 and TRBJ2-5, with 10 bases matching TRBD1. CDR3 length equals 15 residues. Germline CDR1 MNHNS, CDR2 SASEGT. J was trimmed by 7 bases and V by 8 bases; bases with no gene match: 13. CDR3 sequence (DNA): TGTGCCAGCGGTGTATTGGGACAGGGGACGAGGACCCAGTACTTC. This encodes CASGVLGQGTRTQYF.

The chain joins TRBV6-5 to TRBJ1-2; 9 bases align to TRBD1. Germline V lookup: CDR1 MNHEY, CDR2 SVGAGI. This CDR3 has 14 amino acids. With V trimmed by 7 bases and J by 10 bases, 13 bases remained unmatched. CDR3 coding DNA: TGTGCCAGCACCTCCCCGGGACAGGGTCCGGACTACACCTTC. Protein sequence: CASTSPGQGPDYTF.

This clone was seen once. The chain joins TRBV7-3 to TRBJ1-1; tentatively, D is TRBD1 (5 bases). V was shortened by 3 bases and J by 8 bases, with 13 bases between the two germline ends. CDR3 length: 13 residues. Germline-derived CDR1 and CDR2 are SGHTA and FQGTGA. The CDR3 region is CASSFAGSGEAFF. CDR3 nucleotide sequence: TGTGCCAGCAGCTTCGCAGGGAGTGGGGAAGCTTTCTTT.

CDR3 sequence (DNA): TGTGCCAGCAAGGGGACAGGGGGCGGAGGACTAGAGCAGTTCTTC. Protein: CASKGTGGGGLEQFF. This sequence joins TRBV2 and TRBJ2-1, with 12 bases identical to TRBD1. The V gene's germline CDR1 is SNHLY and CDR2 FYNNEI. V lost 7 bases and J lost 10; bases outside the gene matches: 11. The length of the CDR3 is 15 residues.

The gene calls are TRBV6-1 and TRBJ2-5; no reliable D call. In germline, CDR1 is MNHNS, CDR2 SASEGT. The CDR3 contains 15 residues. V was shortened by 2 bases and J by 6 bases, with 16 bases between the two germline ends. The CDR3 coding sequence is TGTGCCAGCAGTGAATGGGAAGGGCCCTGGAAGACCCAGTACTTC. Its translation is CASSEWEGPWKTQYF.

The rearrangement joins TRBV7-9 to TRBJ2-3; no clear D. Trimming left V 5 bases short and J 6 bases short, with 9 bases between. Germline assignment: CDR1 SEHNR and CDR2 FQNEAQ (reference sequence). The CDR3 consists of 12 residues. CDR3 residues: CASSEDWDTQYF. DNA of the CDR3: TGTGCCAGCAGCGAAGACTGGGATACGCAGTATTTT.

This chain uses TRBV4-3 with TRBJ2-7; the D is unclear. Germline CDR1 LGHNA, CDR2 YSLEER. The CDR3 is 12 residues long. V was shortened by 0 bases and J by 6 bases, with 6 bases between the two germline ends. Here the CDR3 reads CASSQDWGEQYF. The CDR3 DNA sequence: TGCGCCAGCAGCCAAGACTGGGGCGAGCAGTACTTC.

The gene calls are TRBV30 and TRBJ1-4; D gene uncertain. This CDR3 has 14 residues. The germline V and J ends were trimmed by 0 bases and 7 bases, with 12 bases remaining between them. Germline-derived CDR1 and CDR2 are GTSNPN and SVGIG (reference sequence). CDR3 amino acids: CAWSVHGLGEKLFF. The DNA of the CDR3 is TGTGCCTGGAGTGTTCATGGACTTGGTGAAAAACTGTTTTTT.

CDR3 amino acids: CASSQTRSETQYF. As DNA, the CDR3 is TGTGCCAGCAGCCAGACTAGGTCGGAGACCCAGTACTTC. V gene TRBV7-9 combines with J gene TRBJ2-5; possible D gene TRBD2, 6 bases. Trimming removed 5 bases from V and 5 bases from J, with 12 bases in between. CDR1 is SEHNR, CDR2 FQNEAQ, per germline (reference sequence). The CDR3 is made up of 13 amino acids. Variable domain in full (rest from reference TRBV7-9 and TRBJ2-5): DTGVSQNPRHKITKRGQNVTFRCDPISEHNRLYWYRQTLGQGPEFLTYFQNEAQLEKSRLLSDRFSAERPKGSFSTLEIQRTEQGDSAMYLCASSQTRSETQYFGPGTRLLVL.